These 19 T cell receptor beta chains share one sample of origin, sequenced in a study of blood T cells in healthy people across ages. It was with a sample-barcoded 5' primer and a J-beta primer mix that a second PCR of roughly 6 to 11 cycles was run. In TCRdb, the 5' RACE reads were re-called with MiXCR into one record per CDR3 protein. The sample contains roughly 860,000 distinct CDR3 sequences, around 68% of which appear only once. The sample taken for sequencing was blood. These receptors were obtained from a man younger than 45 in good health.

The chain recombines TRBV5-6 with TRBJ2-5, with TRBD2 matching 8 bases. The CDR3 is 11 amino acids. Trimming cost V 4 bases and J 11 bases; bases outside gene matches: 4. CDR1 is SGHDT, CDR2 YYEEEE, per germline. The CDR3 loop is CASSQLAEQYF. The CDR3 bases are TGTGCCAGCAGCCAACTAGCGGAGCAGTACTTC.

The V and J genes are TRBV6-2 or TRBV6-3 and TRBJ2-2; 8 bases are a match to TRBD1. The V and J ends lost 5 bases and 3 bases, in that order; junction bases with no gene match: 8. This CDR3 is built from 16 residues. The V gene's germline CDR1 is MNHEY and CDR2 SVGEGT. CDR3 sequence (DNA): TGTGCCAGCAGTCCCCTGACAGGGGTGGACACCGGGGAGCTGTTTTTT. Translating gives CASSPLTGVDTGELFF.

V usage is TRBV30 and J usage is TRBJ1-2; D is uncertain. CDR3 size: 13 residues. Germline lookup yields CDR1 GTSNPN and CDR2 SVGIG (reference sequence). Trimming removed 0 bases at V and 7 bases at J, with 12 bases between. In nucleotides, the CDR3 is TGTGCCTGGAGTGTAGGCCGGGGATCTGGCTACACCTTC. Translated: CAWSVGRGSGYTF.

This chain uses TRBV4-3 with TRBJ2-1; 7 bases fit TRBD1. In germline, CDR1 is LGHNA, CDR2 YSLEER. J lost 3 bases, V lost 0 bases, and 8 bases had no gene match. The length of the CDR3 is 17 residues. CDR3 sequence: CASSQDRVRQGYNEQFF. CDR3 DNA sequence: TGCGCCAGCAGCCAAGATAGAGTGAGACAGGGCTACAATGAGCAGTTCTTC.

V gene TRBV6-6 combines with J gene TRBJ2-4; 7 nucleotides match TRBD2. The trim removed 6 bases at V and 5 bases at J, leaving 7 bases unmatched. The CDR3 consists of 14 residues. Germline CDR1 reads MNHNY; CDR2 reads SVGAGI (reference sequence). In DNA form, the CDR3 reads TGTGCCAGCAGCCCGGGGGGAGTGGAAAACATTCAGTACTTC. Translation gives CASSPGGVENIQYF.

The chain is built from TRBV18 and TRBJ2-4; 8 bases fit TRBD2. The CDR3 is made up of 16 amino acids. V trimming: 0 bases; J trimming: 6 bases; junction bases outside the gene matches: 7. CDR1 KGHSH and CDR2 LQKENI come from the germline V gene. CDR3 protein: CASSPPQALAGNIQYF. In DNA, the CDR3 is TGTGCCAGCTCACCACCCCAGGCCCTAGCGGGAAACATTCAGTACTTC. The full variable domain, its missing parts supplied by reference TRBV18 and TRBJ2-4, is NAGVMQNPRHLVRRRGQEARLRCSPMKGHSHVYWYRQLPEEGLKFMVYLQKENIIDESGMPKERFSAEFPKEGPSILRIQQVVRGDSAAYFCASSPPQALAGNIQYFGAGTRLSVL.

In this sample, this clonotype turned up a few times. This chain links TRBV3-1 with TRBJ1-1, with D possibly matching TRBD1 (6 bases). Per germline, CDR1 LGHDT and CDR2 YNNKEL (reference sequence). The CDR3 runs to 19 residues. Trimming stripped 4 bases from V and 0 bases from J, with 24 bases between. The CDR3 sequence is CASSPYADSKYLMNTEAFF. The CDR3 nucleotides are TGTGCCAGCAGCCCGTACGCGGACAGTAAGTACCTCATGAACACTGAAGCTTTCTTT.

This chain connects TRBV6-6 to TRBJ2-4; D may be TRBD2 (5 bases). The DNA matches TRBJ2-7 better at its end, which makes the J call doubtful. The CDR3 length is 14 residues. Germline V gene lookup returns CDR1 MNHNY and CDR2 SVGAGI (reference sequence). CDR3 sequence reads: CASTEPGTANEQYF. The CDR3 DNA is TGTGCCAGCACCGAACCGGGAACCGCCAACGAGCAGTACTTC.

V and J are TRBV7-9 and TRBJ1-1; D is ambiguous. This CDR3 region has 11 residues. Germline V gene data show CDR1 as SEHNR and CDR2 as FQNEAQ (reference sequence). V lost 5 bases and J 8 bases, leaving 9 bases between the germline ends. The CDR3 spells CASSLGNEAFF. The CDR3 DNA reads TGTGCCAGCAGCCTGGGTAACGAAGCTTTCTTT.

This clonotype was observed a handful of times. V and J are TRBV3-1 and TRBJ2-3, with D possibly matching TRBD2 (7 bases). V dropped 9 bases and J dropped 4 bases, with 14 bases sitting between them. The CDR3 extends over 13 amino acids. CDR1 LGHDT and CDR2 YNNKEL come from the germline V gene (reference sequence). As DNA, the CDR3 is TGTGCCAGTGGATTCGGGGGGCCAGATACGCAGTATTTT. Translating gives CASGFGGPDTQYF.

The chain couples TRBV20-1 to TRBJ1-2, with TRBD1 identical over 8 bases. CDR1 DFQATT and CDR2 SNEGSKA come from the germline V gene (reference sequence). The CDR3 is made up of 16 amino acids. J lost 4 bases, V lost 0 bases, and 10 bases had no gene match. For the CDR3, the DNA is TGCAGTGCTAGAGAGCCAGGACAGGGCAAGGGCTATGGCTACACCTTC. It specifies CSAREPGQGKGYGYTF.

This chain links TRBV10-3 with TRBJ2-6; 13 positions match TRBD2. CDR3 length: 16 amino acids. Trimming at V came to 6 bases and at J to 4 bases, leaving 3 bases not matched to a gene. Germline V gene lookup returns CDR1 ENHRY and CDR2 SYGVKD. CDR3 DNA: TGTGCCATCAGACTAGCGGGGGGGCCCGGGGCCAACGTCCTGACTTTC. Translated, it gives CAIRLAGGPGANVLTF.

This clonotype was seen a handful of times. The chain is built from TRBV28 and TRBJ2-7, with TRBD1 identical over 8 bases. Germline trimming cut 5 bases from V and 0 bases from J; bases unmatched to any gene: 12. There are 17 residues in the CDR3. Per germline, CDR1 MDHEN and CDR2 SYDVKM. The CDR3 protein is CASSPHPGQETSYEQYF. The CDR3, as DNA: TGTGCCAGCAGTCCGCACCCGGGACAGGAGACCTCCTACGAGCAGTACTTC. Filled out from reference TRBV28 and TRBJ2-7, the complete variable domain reads DVKVTQSSRYLVKRTGEKVFLECVQDMDHENMFWYRQDPGLGLRLIYFSYDVKMKEKGDIPEGYSVSREKKERFSLILESASTNQTSMYLCASSPHPGQETSYEQYFGPGTRLTVT.

The rearrangement uses TRBV7-2 and TRBJ2-4; D unresolved. The last part of the DNA fits TRBJ2-5 better; the J call may be wrong. The CDR3 contains 16 residues. Germline-derived CDR1 and CDR2 are SGHTA and FQGNSA. The CDR3: CASSAPVLIPQETQYF. The CDR3 nucleotides are TGTGCCAGCAGCGCCCCCGTACTGATCCCACAAGAGACCCAGTACTTC.

The chain is built from TRBV6-5 and TRBJ2-4; D not resolved. The J call is uncertain, as TRBJ2-7 better fits the DNA end. This CDR3 region has 12 residues. Germline V gene data show CDR1 as MNHEY and CDR2 as SVGAGI. The CDR3 reads CASSSYPYEQYF. The CDR3 DNA reads as TGTGCCAGCAGTTCCTATCCCTACGAGCAGTACTTC.

CDR3 protein: CASSGVNNEQFF. CDR3 coding DNA: TGTGCCAGCAGCGGAGTAAACAATGAGCAGTTCTTC. The chain employs TRBV9 and TRBJ2-1; D gene unclear. CDR1 is SGDLS, CDR2 YYNGEE, per germline. The CDR3 loop spans 12 amino acids. Trimming left V 3 bases short and J 5 bases short, with 6 bases between.

This clonotype has only a few counts. The rearrangement joins TRBV4-3 to TRBJ2-4; 10 nucleotides agree with TRBD2. The ends lost 0 bases at V and 6 bases at J; junction bases unmatched: 5. The CDR3 covers 16 residues. Germline V gives CDR1 LGHNA, CDR2 YSLEER. CDR3 region: CASSQDPAGGGNIQYF. The CDR3 DNA follows: TGCGCCAGCAGCCAAGATCCAGCGGGGGGGGGAAACATTCAGTACTTC.

The rearrangement joins TRBV3-1 to TRBJ2-5; TRBD2 might be the D (6 bases). This CDR3 region has 16 residues. V was trimmed by 3 bases and J by 3 bases, leaving 17 bases between them. The germline V gene has CDR1 LGHDT and CDR2 YNNKEL (reference sequence). The DNA of the CDR3 is TGTGCCAGCAGCCACCCCGGGGAGGTGATGGAAGAGACCCAGTACTTC. Translated: CASSHPGEVMEETQYF.

The rearrangement joins TRBV7-2 to TRBJ2-4; the D gene could be TRBD1 or TRBD2 (5 bases each). With the DNA end fitting TRBJ2-7 better, the J assignment may be wrong. Germline V gene sequence: CDR1 SGHTA, CDR2 FQGNSA. This CDR3 has 14 residues. CDR3 bases: TGTGCCAGCAGCGCCCGATCGGGGCCCTACGAGCAGTACTTC. Its protein is CASSARSGPYEQYF.